The source of this T cell receptor beta chain is a study of control samples from healthy donors and cancer patients (dated by TCRdb to 2020 to 2022). The CDR3 covers 12 residues, taking in both the cysteine and the phenylalanine. The entry retains the CDR3 DNA only, 36 bases that are in frame from base 1. The junction carries 7 bases between V and J, which are trimmed by 5 bases and 6 bases respectively. The germline V gene provides CDR1 SGHAT and CDR2 FQNNGV. Libraries came from the immunoSEQ multiplex PCR assay. Held by TCRdb, this immuneACCESS table contains in-frame sequences only and omits some clones. Under half of the omission traces to an unresolved V gene where checked; the cause of the rest is unknown. This sample is represented by approximately 150,000 clones; 91% of them were singletons. 2% of the sample is in the top ten clones. A few counts support this clone. Its antigen has not been determined. Per-base quality was not reported, and no clone a single base away is much larger than it.

This receptor was identified in a woman in her thirties or forties in good health. Sequencing was done on a sample of blood. Recombination linked TRBV11-2 to TRBJ2-2; no D gene can be assigned with confidence. The CDR3 protein: CASSQQAGELFF. The DNA reads TGTGCCAGCAGCCAGCAAGCCGGGGAGCTGTTTTTT.